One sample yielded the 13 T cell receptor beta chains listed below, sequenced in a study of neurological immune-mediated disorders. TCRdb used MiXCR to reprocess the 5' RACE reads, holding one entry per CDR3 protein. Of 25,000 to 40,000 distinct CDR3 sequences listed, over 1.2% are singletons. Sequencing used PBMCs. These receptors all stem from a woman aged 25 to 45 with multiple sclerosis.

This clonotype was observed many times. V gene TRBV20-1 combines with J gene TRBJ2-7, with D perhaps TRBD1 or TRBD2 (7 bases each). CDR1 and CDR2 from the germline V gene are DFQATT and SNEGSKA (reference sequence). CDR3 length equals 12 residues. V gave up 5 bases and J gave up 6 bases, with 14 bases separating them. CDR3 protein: CSAQGGGSEQYF. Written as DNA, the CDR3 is TGCAGTGCTCAGGGAGGGGGCTCCGAGCAGTACTTC.

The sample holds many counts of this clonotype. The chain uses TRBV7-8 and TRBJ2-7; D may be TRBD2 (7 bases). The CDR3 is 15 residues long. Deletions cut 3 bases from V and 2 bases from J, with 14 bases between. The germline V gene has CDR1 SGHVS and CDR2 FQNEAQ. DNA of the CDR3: TGTGCCAGCAGCTTCCGGGGGGCCATTACCTACGAGCAGTACTTC. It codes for CASSFRGAITYEQYF.

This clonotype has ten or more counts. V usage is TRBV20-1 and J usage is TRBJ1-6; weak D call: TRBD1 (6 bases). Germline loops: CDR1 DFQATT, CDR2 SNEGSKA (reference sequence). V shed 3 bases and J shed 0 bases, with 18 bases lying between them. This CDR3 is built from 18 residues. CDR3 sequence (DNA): TGCAGTGCTAGTCCAAGCTTTAGGGGGAGCTCCTATAATTCACCCCTCCACTTT. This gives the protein CSASPSFRGSSYNSPLHF.

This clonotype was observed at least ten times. This CDR3 reads CASSKGAYEQYF. The CDR3 DNA sequence: TGTGCCAGCAGTAAGGGGGCCTACGAGCAGTACTTC. The genes are TRBV7-9 and TRBJ2-7; a weak D match, TRBD1 (6 bases). V lost 6 bases and J lost 2, with 8 bases in between. The length of the CDR3 is 12 residues. Germline V gives CDR1 SEHNR, CDR2 FQNEAQ (reference sequence).

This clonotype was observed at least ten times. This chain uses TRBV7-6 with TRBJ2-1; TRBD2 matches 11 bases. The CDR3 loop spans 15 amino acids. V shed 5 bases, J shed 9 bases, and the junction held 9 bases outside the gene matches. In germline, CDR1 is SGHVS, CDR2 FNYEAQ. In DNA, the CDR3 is TGTGCCAGCAGCCCGATAGCGGGGGGGCCAGCTGAGCAGTTCTTC. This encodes CASSPIAGGPAEQFF.

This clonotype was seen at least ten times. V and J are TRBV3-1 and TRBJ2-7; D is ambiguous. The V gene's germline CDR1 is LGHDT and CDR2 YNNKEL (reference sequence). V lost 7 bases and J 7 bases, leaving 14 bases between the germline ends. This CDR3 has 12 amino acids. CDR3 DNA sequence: TGTGCCAGCAACGGTCCTCCTAAAGAGCAGTACTTC. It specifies CASNGPPKEQYF.

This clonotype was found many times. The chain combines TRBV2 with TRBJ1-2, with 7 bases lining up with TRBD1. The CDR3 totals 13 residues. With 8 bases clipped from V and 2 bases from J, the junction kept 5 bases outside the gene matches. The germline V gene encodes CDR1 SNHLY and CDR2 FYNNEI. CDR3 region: CASGRDRNYGYTF. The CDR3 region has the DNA TGTGCCAGCGGCCGGGACAGAAACTATGGCTACACCTTC.

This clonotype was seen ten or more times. The CDR3 sequence is CASSQTSGGYQETQYF. The CDR3, as DNA: TGTGCCAGCAGCCAGACTAGCGGGGGGTACCAAGAGACCCAGTACTTC. The rearrangement uses TRBV7-2 and TRBJ2-5; 13 positions match TRBD2. This CDR3 is built from 16 residues. Germline CDR1 is SGHTA and CDR2 is FQGNSA. Trimming removed 5 bases from V and 0 bases from J; junction bases left unmatched: 3.

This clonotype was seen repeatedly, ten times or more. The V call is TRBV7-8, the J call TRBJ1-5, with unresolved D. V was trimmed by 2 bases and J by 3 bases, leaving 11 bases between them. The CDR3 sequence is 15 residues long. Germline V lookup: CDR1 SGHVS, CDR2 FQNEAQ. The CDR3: CASSLKWGSNQPQHF. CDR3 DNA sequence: TGTGCCAGCAGCTTAAAGTGGGGATCCAATCAGCCCCAGCATTTT.

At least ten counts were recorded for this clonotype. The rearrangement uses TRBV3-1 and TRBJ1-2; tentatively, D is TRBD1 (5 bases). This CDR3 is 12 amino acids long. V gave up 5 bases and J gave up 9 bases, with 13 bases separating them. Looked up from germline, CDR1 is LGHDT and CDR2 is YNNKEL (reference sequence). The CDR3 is CASSYLGTSYTF. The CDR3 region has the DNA TGTGCCAGCAGCTACCTCGGGACCAGCTACACCTTC.

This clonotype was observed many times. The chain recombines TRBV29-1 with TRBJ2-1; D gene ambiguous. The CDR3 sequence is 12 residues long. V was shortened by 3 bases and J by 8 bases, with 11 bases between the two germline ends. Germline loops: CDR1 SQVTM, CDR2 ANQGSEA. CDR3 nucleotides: TGCAGCGTTGAGAGGATTTTATATGAGCAGTTCTTC. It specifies CSVERILYEQFF.

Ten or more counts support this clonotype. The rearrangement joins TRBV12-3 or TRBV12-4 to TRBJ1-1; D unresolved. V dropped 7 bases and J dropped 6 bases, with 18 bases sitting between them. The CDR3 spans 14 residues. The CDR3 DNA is TGTGCCAGCACCGGGAGAGGGCGGGAATCTGAAGCTTTCTTT. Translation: CASTGRGRESEAFF.

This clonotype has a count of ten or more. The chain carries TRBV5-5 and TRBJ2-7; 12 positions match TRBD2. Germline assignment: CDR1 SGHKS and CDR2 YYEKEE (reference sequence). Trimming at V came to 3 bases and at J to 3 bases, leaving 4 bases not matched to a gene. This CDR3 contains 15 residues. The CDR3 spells CASSSTSGGIYEQYF. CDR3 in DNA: TGTGCCAGCAGCTCGACTAGCGGGGGAATCTACGAGCAGTACTTC.